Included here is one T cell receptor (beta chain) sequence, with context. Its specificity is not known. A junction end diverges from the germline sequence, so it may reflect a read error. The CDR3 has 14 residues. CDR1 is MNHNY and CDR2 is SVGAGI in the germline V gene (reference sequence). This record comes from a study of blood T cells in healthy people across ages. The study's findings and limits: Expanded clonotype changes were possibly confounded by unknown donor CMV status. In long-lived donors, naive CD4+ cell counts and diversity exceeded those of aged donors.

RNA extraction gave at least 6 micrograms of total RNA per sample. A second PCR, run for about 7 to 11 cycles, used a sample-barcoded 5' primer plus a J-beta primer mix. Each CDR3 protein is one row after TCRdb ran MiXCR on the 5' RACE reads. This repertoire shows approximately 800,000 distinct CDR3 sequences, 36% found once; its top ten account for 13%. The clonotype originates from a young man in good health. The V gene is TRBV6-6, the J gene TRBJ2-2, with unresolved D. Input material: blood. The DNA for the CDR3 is TGTGCCGGCAGTTTGAACGCGAACACCGGGGAGCTGTTTTTT. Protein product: CAGSLNANTGELFF.